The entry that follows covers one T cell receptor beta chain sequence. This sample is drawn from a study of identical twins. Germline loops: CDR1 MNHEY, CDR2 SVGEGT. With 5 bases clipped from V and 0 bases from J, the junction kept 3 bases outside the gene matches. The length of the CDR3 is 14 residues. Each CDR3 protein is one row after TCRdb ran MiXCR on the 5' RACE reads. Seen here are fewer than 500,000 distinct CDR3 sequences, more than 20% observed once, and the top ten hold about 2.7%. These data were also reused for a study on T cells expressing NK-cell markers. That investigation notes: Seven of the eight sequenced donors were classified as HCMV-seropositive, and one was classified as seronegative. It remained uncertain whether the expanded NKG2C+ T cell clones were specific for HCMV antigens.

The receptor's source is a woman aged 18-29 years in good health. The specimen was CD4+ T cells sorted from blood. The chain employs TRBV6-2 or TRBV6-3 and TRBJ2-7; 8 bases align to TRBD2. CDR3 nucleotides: TGTGCCAGCAGTAGCGGGAGCGCCTCCTACGAGCAGTACTTC. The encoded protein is CASSSGSASYEQYF.